Sequencing of this T cell receptor (beta chain) was carried out in a study of blood T cell repertoires in COVID-19 (dated by TCRdb to about 2020). Background for the entire study: Samples covering the acute and convalescent phases of COVID-19 were provided by collaborators in the United States, Italy and Spain. The prospective study material was composed of cDNA or gDNA derived from T cells, B-cell-depleted T cells, or PBMCs. The dataset comprised deeply sampled blood TCRbeta repertoires from subjects exposed to, actively infected with, or recovered from COVID-19. The repertoires were released in a freely available public database meant as a resource for research on the immune response to SARS-CoV-2. Samples came from the ongoing ImmuneRACE study (first 160 participants) plus 1,254 subjects from 6 global collaborators. Nearly every sample came with metadata listing a de-identified subject ID, COVID-19 status, age in years and sex. Where available, HLA class I and class II types were taken from metadata supplied by the sample provider and were not determined by assay-based typing. Summary of the overall study and its limitations: How much clinical and demographic metadata was included differed by source and by participant, and the metadata was provided uncurated.

TCRbeta CDR3 regions were amplified from genomic DNA by means of the immunoSEQ Assay, a bias-controlled multiplex PCR. The study's own analysis went as follows. The number of nucleated cells in each sample was estimated by amplification of reference gene primers within the assay. To quantify the absolute abundance of each unique TCRbeta CDR3 rearrangement, sequence reads were collapsed and filtered. Productive Simpson clonality was computed per sample as the square root of Simpson's diversity index over productive rearrangements. TCRdb carries this immuneACCESS record with in-frame sequences only. Its versions omit some clonotypes, under half of them owing to an unresolved V gene in the studies checked, with the rest unexplained. V and J calls and clone size are copied from that table; D and trimming were computed from the DNA. The sample has around 67,000 clones on record, around four fifths of them singletons. Of the sample, roughly 5.3% is held by the ten largest clones.

Comment on this clone: Its cognate antigen has yet to be identified. No clone much larger than this one lies a single base away; base qualities are absent.

Collaborating institutions collected whole blood in K2EDTA tubes following their own protocols. Collaborator samples were shipped for TCRbeta analysis as frozen whole blood, isolated PBMCs, or DNA extracted from either sample type. Spanning cysteine to phenylalanine, the CDR3 consists of 14 amino acids. Of all the DNA, just the CDR3 is kept, 42 bases in frame from base 1. V is cut back by 4 bases and J by 3 bases, with 6 bases in the junction unmatched. The germline V gene yields MNHEY for CDR1 and SVGEGT for CDR2. This receptor was obtained from a man aged 50-59 years with active COVID-19. Recombination joined TRBV6-2 or TRBV6-3 with TRBJ2-7, and 7 junctional nucleotides match TRBD2. The specimen was peripheral blood. Here the CDR3 is given as CASSSLAEGYEQYF. The DNA reads TGTGCCAGCAGTTCGCTAGCGGAAGGCTACGAGCAGTACTTC.